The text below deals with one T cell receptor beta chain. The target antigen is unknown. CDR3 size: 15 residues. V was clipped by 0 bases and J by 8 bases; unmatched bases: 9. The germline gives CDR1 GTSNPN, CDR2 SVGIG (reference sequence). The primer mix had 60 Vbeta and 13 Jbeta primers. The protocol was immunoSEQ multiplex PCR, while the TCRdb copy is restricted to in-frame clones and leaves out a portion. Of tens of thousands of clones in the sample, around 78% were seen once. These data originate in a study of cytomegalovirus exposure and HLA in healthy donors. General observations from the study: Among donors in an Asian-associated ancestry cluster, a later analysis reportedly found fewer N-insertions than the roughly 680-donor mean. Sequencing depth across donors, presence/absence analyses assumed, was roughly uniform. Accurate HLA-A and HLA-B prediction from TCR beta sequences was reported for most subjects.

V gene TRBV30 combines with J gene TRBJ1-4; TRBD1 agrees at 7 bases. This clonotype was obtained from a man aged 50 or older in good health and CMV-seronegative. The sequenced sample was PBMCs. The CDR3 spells CAWSVIGQDLEKLFF. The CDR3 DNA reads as TGTGCCTGGAGTGTGATCGGACAGGATTTAGAAAAACTGTTTTTT.